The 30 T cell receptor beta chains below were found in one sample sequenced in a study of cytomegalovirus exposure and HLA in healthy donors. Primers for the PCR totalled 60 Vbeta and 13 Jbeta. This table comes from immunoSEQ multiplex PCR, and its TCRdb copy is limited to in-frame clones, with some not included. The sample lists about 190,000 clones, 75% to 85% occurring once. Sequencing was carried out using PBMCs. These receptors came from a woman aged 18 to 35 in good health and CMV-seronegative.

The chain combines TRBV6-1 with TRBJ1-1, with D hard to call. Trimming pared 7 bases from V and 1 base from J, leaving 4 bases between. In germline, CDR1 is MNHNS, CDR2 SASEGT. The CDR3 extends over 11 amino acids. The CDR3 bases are TGTGCCAGCAAGAGGAACACTGAAGCTTTCTTT. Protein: CASKRNTEAFF.

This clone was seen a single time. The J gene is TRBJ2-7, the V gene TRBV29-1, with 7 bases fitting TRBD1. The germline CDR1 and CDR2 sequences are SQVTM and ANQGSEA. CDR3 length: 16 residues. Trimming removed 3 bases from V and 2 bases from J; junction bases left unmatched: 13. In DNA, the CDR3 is TGCAGCGTTGAGGCAGGATCCCACAGGGGACCCTACGAGCAGTACTTC. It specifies CSVEAGSHRGPYEQYF.

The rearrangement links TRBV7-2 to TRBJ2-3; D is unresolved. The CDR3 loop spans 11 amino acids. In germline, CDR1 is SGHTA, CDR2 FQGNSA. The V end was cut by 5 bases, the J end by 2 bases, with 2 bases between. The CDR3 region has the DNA TGTGCCAGCAGCCACACAGATACGCAGTATTTT. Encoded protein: CASSHTDTQYF.

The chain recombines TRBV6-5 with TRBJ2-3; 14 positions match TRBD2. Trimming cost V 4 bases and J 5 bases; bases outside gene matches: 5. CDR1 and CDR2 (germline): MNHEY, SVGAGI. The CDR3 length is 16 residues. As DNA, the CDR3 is TGTGCCAGCAGTTCGGGACTAGCGGGGGTGATAGATACGCAGTATTTT. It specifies CASSSGLAGVIDTQYF.

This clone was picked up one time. The DNA for the CDR3 is TGCAGTAGCGGGAGGGTTTACAATGAGCAGTTCTTC. It encodes CSSGRVYNEQFF. This chain joins TRBV29-1 and TRBJ2-1, with 11 nucleotides matching TRBD2. Germline CDR1 is SQVTM and CDR2 is ANQGSEA. This CDR3 contains 12 residues.

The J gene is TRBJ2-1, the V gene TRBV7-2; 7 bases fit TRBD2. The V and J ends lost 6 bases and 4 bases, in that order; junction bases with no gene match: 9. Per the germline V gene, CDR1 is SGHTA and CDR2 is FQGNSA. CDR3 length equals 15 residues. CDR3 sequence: CASSTLAGPYNEQFF. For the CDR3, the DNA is TGTGCCAGCAGTACCTTAGCGGGCCCTTACAATGAGCAGTTCTTC.

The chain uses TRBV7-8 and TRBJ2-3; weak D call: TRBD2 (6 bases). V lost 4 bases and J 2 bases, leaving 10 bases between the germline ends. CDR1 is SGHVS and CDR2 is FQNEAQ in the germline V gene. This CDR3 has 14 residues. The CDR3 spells CASSSGLYTDTQYF. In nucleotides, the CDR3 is TGTGCCAGCAGCTCGGGACTCTACACAGATACGCAGTATTTT. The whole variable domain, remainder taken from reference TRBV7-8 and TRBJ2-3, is GAGVSQSPRYKVAKRGQDVALRCDPISGHVSLFWYQQALGQGPEFLTYFQNEAQLDKSGLPSDRFFAERPEGSVSTLKIQRTQQEDSAVYLCASSSGLYTDTQYFGPGTRLTVL.

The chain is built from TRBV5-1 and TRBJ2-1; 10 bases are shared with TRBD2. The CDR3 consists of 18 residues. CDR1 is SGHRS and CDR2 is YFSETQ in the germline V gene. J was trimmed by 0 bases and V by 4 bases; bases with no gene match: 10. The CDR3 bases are TGCGCCAGCAGCCCCGGACTAGCGGAAACTTTCTCCTACAATGAGCAGTTCTTC. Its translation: CASSPGLAETFSYNEQFF.

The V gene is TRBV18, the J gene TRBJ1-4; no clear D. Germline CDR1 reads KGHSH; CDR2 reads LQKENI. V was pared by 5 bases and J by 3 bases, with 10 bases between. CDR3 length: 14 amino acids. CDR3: CASSAVPPNEKLFF. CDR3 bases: TGTGCCAGCTCAGCGGTACCGCCTAATGAAAAACTGTTTTTT.

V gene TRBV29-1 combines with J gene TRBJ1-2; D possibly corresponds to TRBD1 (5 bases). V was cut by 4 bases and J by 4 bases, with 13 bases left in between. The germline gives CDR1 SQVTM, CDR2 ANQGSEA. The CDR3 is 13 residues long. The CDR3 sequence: CSVALSRAYGYTF. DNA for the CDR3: TGCAGCGTTGCGCTCTCCAGGGCCTATGGCTACACCTTC.

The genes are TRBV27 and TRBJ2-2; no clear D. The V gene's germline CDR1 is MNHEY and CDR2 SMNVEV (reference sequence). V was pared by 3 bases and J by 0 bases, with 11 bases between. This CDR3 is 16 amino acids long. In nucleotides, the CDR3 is TGTGCCAGCAGTTTTGCCGGTACCTCGAACACCGGGGAGCTGTTTTTT. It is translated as CASSFAGTSNTGELFF.

CDR3 region: CASSATGLPYEQYF. In DNA form, the CDR3 reads TGTGCCAGCAGCGCGACGGGACTCCCCTACGAGCAGTACTTC. The chain uses TRBV7-8 and TRBJ2-7; possibly TRBD2 for D (6 bases). The CDR3 totals 14 residues. V was pared by 5 bases and J by 2 bases, with 13 bases between. Germline assignment: CDR1 SGHVS and CDR2 FQNEAQ.

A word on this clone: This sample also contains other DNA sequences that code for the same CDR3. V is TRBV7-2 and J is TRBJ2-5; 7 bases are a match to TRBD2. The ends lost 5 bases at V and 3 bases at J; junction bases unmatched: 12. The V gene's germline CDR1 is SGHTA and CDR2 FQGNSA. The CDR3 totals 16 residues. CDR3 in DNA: TGTGCCAGCAGCGAGTTTGGAGCGGGAATTAAAGAGACCCAGTACTTC. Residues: CASSEFGAGIKETQYF.

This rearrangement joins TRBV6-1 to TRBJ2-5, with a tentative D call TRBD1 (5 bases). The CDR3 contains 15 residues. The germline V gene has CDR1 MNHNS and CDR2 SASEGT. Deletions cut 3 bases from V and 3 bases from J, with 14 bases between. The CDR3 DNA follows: TGTGCCAGCAGTGATTTGGGGCTCGGAGAAGAGACCCAGTACTTC. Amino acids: CASSDLGLGEETQYF.

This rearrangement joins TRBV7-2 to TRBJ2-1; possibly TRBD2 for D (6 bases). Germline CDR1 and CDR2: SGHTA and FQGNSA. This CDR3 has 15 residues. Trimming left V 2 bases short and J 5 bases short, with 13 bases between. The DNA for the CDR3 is TGTGCCAGCAGCTTATTGGGGGACTTCGACAATGAGCAGTTCTTC. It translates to CASSLLGDFDNEQFF.

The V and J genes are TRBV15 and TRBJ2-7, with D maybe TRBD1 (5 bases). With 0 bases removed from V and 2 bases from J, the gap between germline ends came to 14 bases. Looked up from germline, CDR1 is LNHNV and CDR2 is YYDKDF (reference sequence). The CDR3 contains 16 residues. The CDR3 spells CATSRDGQGPTYEQYF. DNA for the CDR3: TGTGCCACCAGCAGAGATGGGCAGGGCCCCACCTACGAGCAGTACTTC.

Written as DNA, the CDR3 is TGCGCCAGCAGCCCGCAGGGAAACGCCTATAATTCACCCCTCCACTTT. Translated: CASSPQGNAYNSPLHF. The chain employs TRBV5-1 and TRBJ1-6; TRBD1 is a possible D gene (5 bases). This CDR3 spans 16 amino acids. V was pared by 4 bases and J by 2 bases, with 13 bases between. The germline CDR1 and CDR2 sequences are SGHRS and YFSETQ.

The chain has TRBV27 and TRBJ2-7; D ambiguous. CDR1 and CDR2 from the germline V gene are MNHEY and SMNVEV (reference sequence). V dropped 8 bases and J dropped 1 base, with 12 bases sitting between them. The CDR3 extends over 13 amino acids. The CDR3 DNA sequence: TGTGCCAGCCAGGCAGGCCCTTCCTACGAGCAGTACTTC. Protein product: CASQAGPSYEQYF.

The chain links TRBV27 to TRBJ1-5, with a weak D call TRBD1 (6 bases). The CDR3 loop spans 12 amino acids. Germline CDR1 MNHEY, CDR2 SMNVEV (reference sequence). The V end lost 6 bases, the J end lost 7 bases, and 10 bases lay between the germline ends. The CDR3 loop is CASRTGFQPQHF. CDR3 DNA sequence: TGTGCCAGCAGAACAGGGTTCCAGCCCCAGCATTTT.

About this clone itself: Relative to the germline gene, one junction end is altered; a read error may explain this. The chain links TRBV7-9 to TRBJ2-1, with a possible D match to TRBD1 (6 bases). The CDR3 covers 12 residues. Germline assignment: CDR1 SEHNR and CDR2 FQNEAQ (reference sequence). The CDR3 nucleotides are TGTTCCAGCAGCTCAGGGGCCAATGAGCAGTTCTTC. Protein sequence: CSSSSGANEQFF.

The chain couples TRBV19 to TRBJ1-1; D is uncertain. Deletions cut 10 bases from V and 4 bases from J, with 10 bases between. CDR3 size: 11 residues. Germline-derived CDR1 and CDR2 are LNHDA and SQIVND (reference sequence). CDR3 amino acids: CATARGTEAFF. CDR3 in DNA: TGTGCCACTGCCCGGGGCACTGAAGCTTTCTTT.

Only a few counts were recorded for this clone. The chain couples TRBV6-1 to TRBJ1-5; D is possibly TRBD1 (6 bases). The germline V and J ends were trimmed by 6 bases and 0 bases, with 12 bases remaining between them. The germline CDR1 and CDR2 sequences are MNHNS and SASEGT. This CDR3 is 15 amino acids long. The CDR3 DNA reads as TGTGCCAGCAGAGGGACAAGCGCTAGCAATCAGCCCCAGCATTTT. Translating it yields CASRGTSASNQPQHF.

The CDR3 spells CASSPSEANEQFF. Here the CDR3 DNA reads TGTGCCAGCAGCCCCTCGGAGGCCAATGAGCAGTTCTTC. The chain couples TRBV7-3 to TRBJ2-1; weak D call: TRBD2 (5 bases). CDR1 and CDR2 (germline): SGHTA, FQGTGA. This CDR3 is 13 amino acids long. Trimming cost V 5 bases and J 6 bases, with 11 bases left between them.

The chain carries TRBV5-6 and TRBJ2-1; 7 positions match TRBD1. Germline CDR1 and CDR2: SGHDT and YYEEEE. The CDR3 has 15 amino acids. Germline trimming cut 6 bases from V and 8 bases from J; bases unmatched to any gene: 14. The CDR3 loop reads CASTTGTAPTYEQFF. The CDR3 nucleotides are TGTGCCAGCACAACCGGGACAGCACCTACATATGAGCAGTTCTTC.

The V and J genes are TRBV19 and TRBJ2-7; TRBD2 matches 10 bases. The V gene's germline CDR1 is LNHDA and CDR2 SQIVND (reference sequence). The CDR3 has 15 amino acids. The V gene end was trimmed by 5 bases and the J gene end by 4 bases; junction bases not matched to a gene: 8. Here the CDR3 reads CASSSGLATGYEQYF. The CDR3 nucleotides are TGTGCCAGTAGTTCGGGACTAGCGACTGGGTACGAGCAGTACTTC.

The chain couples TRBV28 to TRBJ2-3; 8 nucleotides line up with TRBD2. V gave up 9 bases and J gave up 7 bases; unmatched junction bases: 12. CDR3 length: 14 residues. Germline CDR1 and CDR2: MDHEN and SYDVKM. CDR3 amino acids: CASHHGTRRHTQYF. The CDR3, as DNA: TGTGCCAGTCATCACGGGACTAGACGGCATACGCAGTATTTT.

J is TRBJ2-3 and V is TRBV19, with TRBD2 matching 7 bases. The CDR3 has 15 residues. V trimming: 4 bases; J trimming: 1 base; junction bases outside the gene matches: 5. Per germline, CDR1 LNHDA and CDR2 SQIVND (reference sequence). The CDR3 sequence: CASSTAAGRTDTQYF. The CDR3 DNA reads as TGTGCCAGTAGTACTGCAGCGGGACGCACAGATACGCAGTATTTT.

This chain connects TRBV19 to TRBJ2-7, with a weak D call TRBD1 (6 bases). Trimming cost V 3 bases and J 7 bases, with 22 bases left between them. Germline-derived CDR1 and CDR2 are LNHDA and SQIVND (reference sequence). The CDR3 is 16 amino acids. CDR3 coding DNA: TGTGCCAGTAGTATGGGCGGACCAGGGGTCCCGGGGGAGCAGTACTTC. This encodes CASSMGGPGVPGEQYF.

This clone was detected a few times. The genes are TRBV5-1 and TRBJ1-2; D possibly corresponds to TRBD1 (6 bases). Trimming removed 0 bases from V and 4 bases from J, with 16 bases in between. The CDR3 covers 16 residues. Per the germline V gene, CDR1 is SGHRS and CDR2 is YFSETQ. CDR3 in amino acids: CASSLGDRLVSYGYTF. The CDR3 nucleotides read TGCGCCAGCAGCTTGGGAGACAGGTTAGTCAGCTATGGCTACACCTTC.

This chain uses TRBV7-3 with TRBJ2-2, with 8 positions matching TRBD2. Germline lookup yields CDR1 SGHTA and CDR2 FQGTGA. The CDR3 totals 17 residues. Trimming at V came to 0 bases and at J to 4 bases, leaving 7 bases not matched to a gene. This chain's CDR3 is CASSLTGAGESTGELFF. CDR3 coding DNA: TGTGCCAGCAGCTTAACGGGAGCGGGAGAATCCACCGGGGAGCTGTTTTTT. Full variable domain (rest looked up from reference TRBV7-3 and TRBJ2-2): GAGVSQTPSNKVTEKGKYVELRCDPISGHTALYWYRQSLGQGPEFLIYFQGTGAADDSGLPNDRFFAVRPEGSVSTLKIQRTERGDSAVYLCASSLTGAGESTGELFFGEGSRLTVL.